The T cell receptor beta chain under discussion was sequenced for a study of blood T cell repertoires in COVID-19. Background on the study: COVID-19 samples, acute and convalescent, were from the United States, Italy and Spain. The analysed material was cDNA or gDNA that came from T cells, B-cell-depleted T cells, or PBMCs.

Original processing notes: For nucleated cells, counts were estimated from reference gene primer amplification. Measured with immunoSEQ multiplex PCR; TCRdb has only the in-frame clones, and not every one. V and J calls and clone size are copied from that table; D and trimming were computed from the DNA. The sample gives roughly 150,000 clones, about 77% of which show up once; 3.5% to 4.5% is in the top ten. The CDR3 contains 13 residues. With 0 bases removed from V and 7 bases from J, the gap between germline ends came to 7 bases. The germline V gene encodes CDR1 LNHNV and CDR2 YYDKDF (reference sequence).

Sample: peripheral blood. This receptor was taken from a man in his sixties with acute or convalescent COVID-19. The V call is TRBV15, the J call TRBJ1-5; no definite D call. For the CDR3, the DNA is TGTGCCACCAGCAGAGAAGCGGGGCAGCCCCAGCATTTT. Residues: CATSREAGQPQHF.